The 18 T cell receptor beta chains presented below share a single source sample, sequenced in a study of identical twins. TCRdb called the 5' RACE reads again in MiXCR, with one record for every CDR3 protein. The sample records 400,000 to 650,000 distinct CDR3 sequences, around 20% being singletons. These data are also associated with another study on T cells expressing NK-cell markers.

The specimen sequenced was CD4+ T cells sorted from blood. The receptors originated from a woman aged 18 to 35 in good health.

This chain connects TRBV20-1 to TRBJ2-3; tentatively, D is TRBD1 (6 bases). CDR3 length: 15 amino acids. Germline V gene sequence: CDR1 DFQATT, CDR2 SNEGSKA (reference sequence). CDR3 bases: TGCATTTGGGGTCATGCTCAGGGGTTGGGAGATACGCAGTATTTT. This gives the protein CIWGHAQGLGDTQYF.

This clonotype was recorded at least ten times. The chain links TRBV10-3 to TRBJ2-7; 8 bases match TRBD1. Germline-derived CDR1 and CDR2 are ENHRY and SYGVKD. The CDR3 length is 13 residues. The V gene end was trimmed by 4 bases and the J gene end by 3 bases; junction bases not matched to a gene: 2. This CDR3 reads CAISVDRGYEQYF. The CDR3 DNA reads as TGTGCCATCAGTGTTGACAGGGGCTACGAGCAGTACTTC.

This clonotype was detected a few times. The chain uses TRBV12-3 or TRBV12-4 and TRBJ1-6; D remains unclear. CDR3 length: 14 amino acids. Trimming left V 2 bases short and J 9 bases short, with 11 bases between. The CDR3, as DNA: TGTGCCAGCAGTTTACTAGGGATAGGTTCACCCCTCCACTTT. It specifies CASSLLGIGSPLHF.

This clonotype appeared a few times. The V call is TRBV29-1, the J call TRBJ1-3; perhaps TRBD1 as D (6 bases). The CDR3 is 14 amino acids. Looked up from germline, CDR1 is SQVTM and CDR2 is ANQGSEA. V was pared by 3 bases and J by 8 bases, with 17 bases between. For the CDR3, the DNA is TGCAGCGTTGAGTTTGGGGGCCTCTCGGACACCATATATTTT. It encodes CSVEFGGLSDTIYF.

There are a few counts of this clonotype. This rearrangement joins TRBV5-6 to TRBJ1-1; D remains unclear. V lost 4 bases to trimming and J lost 11 bases, with 24 bases between them. CDR3 length equals 15 residues. Germline loops: CDR1 SGHDT, CDR2 YYEEEE. For the CDR3, the DNA is TGTGCCAGCAGCCGTTTTATTGAGGAGCCCTTTGGGGCTTTCTTT. It specifies CASSRFIEEPFGAFF.

This clonotype turned up a few times. The chain uses TRBV7-2 and TRBJ2-7; 8 positions match TRBD2. V dropped 6 bases and J dropped 5; count of bases not matched to a gene: 6. The CDR3 is 13 residues long. Germline lookup yields CDR1 SGHTA and CDR2 FQGNSA. CDR3 coding DNA: TGTGCCAGCAGGTGGACTAGCCTCCACGAGCAGTACTTC. Protein: CASRWTSLHEQYF.

This clonotype occurred many times. The V call is TRBV20-1, the J call TRBJ2-1; the D gene is possibly TRBD1 (6 bases). Looked up from germline, CDR1 is DFQATT and CDR2 is SNEGSKA (reference sequence). CDR3 length: 12 residues. V lost 3 bases and J lost 9, with 12 bases in between. Written as DNA, the CDR3 is TGCAGTGCTAGTTCCCTAGGGGGTGAGCAGTTCTTC. Translation gives CSASSLGGEQFF.

The chain employs TRBV27 and TRBJ1-1; no clear D gene. Germline values: CDR1 MNHEY, CDR2 SMNVEV (reference sequence). V shed 5 bases and J shed 4 bases, with 11 bases lying between them. CDR3 length: 13 residues. CDR3 in DNA: TGTGCCAGCAGTAATAGGAGAAGCACTGAAGCTTTCTTT. Protein: CASSNRRSTEAFF.

This clonotype was found a few times. The gene calls are TRBV5-1 and TRBJ1-2; no firm D call. V was pared by 4 bases and J by 5 bases, with 12 bases between. This CDR3 is 13 amino acids long. Germline V CDR1 and CDR2: SGHRS, YFSETQ. CDR3 in DNA: TGCGCCAGCAGCGACCCCGGGTCGTATGGCTACACCTTC. Translated: CASSDPGSYGYTF. Looking up the rest from reference TRBV5-1 and TRBJ1-2 gives the full variable domain: KAGVTQTPRYLIKTRGQQVTLSCSPISGHRSVSWYQQTPGQGLQFLFEYFSETQRNKGNFPGRFSGRQFSNSRSEMNVSTLELGDSALYLCASSDPGSYGYTFGSGTRLTVV.

This clonotype was counted only a few times. The rearrangement joins TRBV27 to TRBJ2-6, with D unresolved. This CDR3 is 15 amino acids long. Germline lookup yields CDR1 MNHEY and CDR2 SMNVEV (reference sequence). V was clipped by 0 bases and J by 2 bases, with 5 bases between them. The CDR3 spells CASSLSGTGANVLTF. The CDR3 nucleotides are TGTGCCAGCAGTTTATCCGGTACTGGGGCCAACGTCCTGACTTTC.

The chain is built from TRBV20-1 and TRBJ2-3, with D unclear. Deletions cut 6 bases from V and 5 bases from J, with 6 bases between. Germline CDR1 and CDR2: DFQATT and SNEGSKA (reference sequence). The CDR3 has 10 residues. CDR3 region: CSASEDTQYF. CDR3 in DNA: TGCAGTGCCTCTGAAGATACGCAGTATTTT.

This clonotype was picked up a small number of times. The chain has TRBV5-1 and TRBJ1-1, with 7 bases aligning to TRBD1. V lost 4 bases to trimming and J lost 4 bases; unmatched junction nucleotides: 10. The CDR3 totals 15 residues. From germline, CDR1 is SGHRS and CDR2 YFSETQ. DNA of the CDR3: TGCGCCAGCAGCCCCTGGGACAGAAGGGGCACTGAAGCTTTCTTT. Protein sequence: CASSPWDRRGTEAFF.

The chain carries TRBV20-1 and TRBJ2-1; no firm D call. Trimming removed 3 bases at V and 8 bases at J, with 14 bases between. The CDR3 covers 13 residues. CDR1 is DFQATT, CDR2 SNEGSKA, per germline (reference sequence). The CDR3 nucleotides read TGCAGTGCTAGGAGGCGGAGCACGGATGAGCAGTTCTTC. As protein: CSARRRSTDEQFF.

This clonotype was detected only a few times. The chain is built from TRBV20-1 and TRBJ2-3; D remains unclear. Germline CDR1 is DFQATT and CDR2 is SNEGSKA (reference sequence). Trimming pared 1 base from V and 5 bases from J, leaving 7 bases between. The CDR3 spans 12 residues. This CDR3 reads CSARGWEDTQYF. In nucleotides, the CDR3 is TGCAGTGCTAGAGGGTGGGAAGATACGCAGTATTTT.

CDR3 nucleotides: TGTGCCAGCAATGGACAGATTAATGAAAAACTGTTTTTT. Its translation: CASNGQINEKLFF. The gene calls are TRBV6-1 and TRBJ1-4, with D perhaps matching TRBD1 (6 bases). This CDR3 comprises 13 residues. Germline V gene sequence: CDR1 MNHNS, CDR2 SASEGT. The V gene lost 7 bases and the J gene lost 4 bases, with 10 bases spanning the gap.

This clonotype occurred a few times. The V and J genes are TRBV5-1 and TRBJ2-1; D is perhaps TRBD2 (6 bases). Per germline, CDR1 SGHRS and CDR2 YFSETQ. The CDR3 totals 14 residues. V shed 4 bases and J shed 6 bases, with 14 bases lying between them. The CDR3 DNA is TGCGCCAGCAGCCCGGAGGGAGTGTTCAATGAGCAGTTCTTC. It codes for CASSPEGVFNEQFF.

This clonotype came up a few times. The J gene is TRBJ2-4, the V gene TRBV10-3, with D unclear. V was cut by 11 bases and J by 6 bases, with 14 bases left in between. There are 12 residues in the CDR3. The germline V gene encodes CDR1 ENHRY and CDR2 SYGVKD. The CDR3 DNA follows: TGTGCCGCCGGTAGCCCGGGAAACATTCAGTACTTC. This sequence encodes CAAGSPGNIQYF.

This clonotype was seen repeatedly, ten times or more. The chain has TRBV18 and TRBJ2-1, with unresolved D. Trimming pared 0 bases from V and 10 bases from J, leaving 13 bases between. Germline CDR1 KGHSH, CDR2 LQKENI. This CDR3 is 14 amino acids long. The DNA of the CDR3 is TGTGCCAGCTCACCACCACCAGTTTTGGGGGAGCAGTTCTTC. Its protein product is CASSPPPVLGEQFF.